The sequence of this T cell receptor beta chain was determined in a study of blood T cell repertoires in COVID-19. Study information: Samples of COVID-19 (acute and convalescent) were obtained from the United States, Italy and Spain.

In the authors' workflow: Reference gene primer amplification in the assay estimated nucleated cell counts. The table came from immunoSEQ multiplex PCR; TCRdb's copy has only in-frame clones and leaves some out. For V, J and clone size, that table is used; D and trimming come from the DNA. The sample carries fewer than 450,000 clones, more than 75% recorded once. Germline V gene sequence: CDR1 MNHNY, CDR2 SVGAGI (reference sequence). This CDR3 has 14 residues. V lost 6 bases and J lost 0, with 12 bases in between. Seattle's cohort entered during active infection and was followed longitudinally. The chain carries TRBV6-6 and TRBJ2-7, with TRBD1 as a possible D gene (6 bases). This clonotype was sampled from a woman in her forties or fifties with COVID-19, enrolled during active disease. The sample comprised peripheral blood. In nucleotides, the CDR3 is TGTGCCAGCAGGGCAGGGGCTCACTCCTACGAGCAGTACTTC. Translated: CASRAGAHSYEQYF.